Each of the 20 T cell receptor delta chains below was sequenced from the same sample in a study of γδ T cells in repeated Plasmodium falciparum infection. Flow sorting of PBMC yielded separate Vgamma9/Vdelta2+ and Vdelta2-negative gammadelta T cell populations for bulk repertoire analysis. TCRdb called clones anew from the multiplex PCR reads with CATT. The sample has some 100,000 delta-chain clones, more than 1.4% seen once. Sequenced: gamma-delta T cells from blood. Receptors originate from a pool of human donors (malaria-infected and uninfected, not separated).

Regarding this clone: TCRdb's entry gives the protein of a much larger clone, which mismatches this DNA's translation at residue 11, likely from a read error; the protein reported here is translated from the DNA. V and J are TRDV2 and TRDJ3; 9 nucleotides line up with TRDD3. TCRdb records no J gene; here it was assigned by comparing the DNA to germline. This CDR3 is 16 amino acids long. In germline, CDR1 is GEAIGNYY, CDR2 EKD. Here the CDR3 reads CACDTWGIWDARQMFF. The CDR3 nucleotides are TGTGCCTGTGACACCTGGGGGATATGGGACGCCCGACAGATGTTTTTC.

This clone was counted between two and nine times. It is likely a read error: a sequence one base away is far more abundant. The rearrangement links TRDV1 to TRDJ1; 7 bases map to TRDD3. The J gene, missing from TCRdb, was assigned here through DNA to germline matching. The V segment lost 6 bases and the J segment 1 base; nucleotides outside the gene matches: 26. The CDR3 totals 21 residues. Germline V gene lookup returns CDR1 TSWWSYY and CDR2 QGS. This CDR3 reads CALGTLQSGPPYWGLTDKLIF. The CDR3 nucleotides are TGTGCTCTTGGAACGCTACAATCTGGCCCTCCGTACTGGGGACTCACCGATAAACTCATCTTT.

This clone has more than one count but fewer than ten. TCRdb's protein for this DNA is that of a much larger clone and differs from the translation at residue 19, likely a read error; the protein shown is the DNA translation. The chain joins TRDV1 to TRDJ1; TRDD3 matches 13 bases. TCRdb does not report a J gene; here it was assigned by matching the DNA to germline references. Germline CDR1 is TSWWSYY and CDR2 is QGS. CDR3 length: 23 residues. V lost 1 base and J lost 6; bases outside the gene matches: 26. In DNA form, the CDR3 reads TGTGCTCTTGGGGAACGCTTCCTCCTTCCTGATCGTACTGGGGGATACGGAGCCAATAAACTCATCTTT. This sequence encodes CALGERFLLPDRTGGYGANKLIF.

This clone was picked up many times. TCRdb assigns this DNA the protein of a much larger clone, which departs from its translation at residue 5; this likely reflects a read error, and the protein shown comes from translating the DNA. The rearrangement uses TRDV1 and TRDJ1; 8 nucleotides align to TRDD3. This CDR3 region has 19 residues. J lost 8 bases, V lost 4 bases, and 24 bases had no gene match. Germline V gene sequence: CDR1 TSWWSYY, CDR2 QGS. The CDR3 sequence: CALGGASSPNYWGGYKLIF. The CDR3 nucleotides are TGTGCTCTTGGGGGAGCGTCGAGTCCCAACTACTGGGGGGGCTACAAACTCATCTTT.

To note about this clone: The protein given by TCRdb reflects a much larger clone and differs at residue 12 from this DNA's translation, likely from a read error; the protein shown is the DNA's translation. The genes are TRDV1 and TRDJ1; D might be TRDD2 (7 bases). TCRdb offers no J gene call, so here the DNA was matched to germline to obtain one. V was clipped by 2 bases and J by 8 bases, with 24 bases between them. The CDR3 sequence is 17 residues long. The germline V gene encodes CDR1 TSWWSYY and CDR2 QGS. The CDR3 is CALGEIPSFTGRAKLIF. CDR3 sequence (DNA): TGTGCTCTTGGGGAAATCCCTTCCTTTACTGGGAGAGCCAAACTCATCTTT.

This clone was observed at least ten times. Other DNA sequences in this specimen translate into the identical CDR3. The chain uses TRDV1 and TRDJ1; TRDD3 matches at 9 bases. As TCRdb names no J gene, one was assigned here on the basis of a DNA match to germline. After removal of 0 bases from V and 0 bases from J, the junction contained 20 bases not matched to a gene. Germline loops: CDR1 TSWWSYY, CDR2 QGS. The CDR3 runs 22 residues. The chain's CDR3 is CALGELRLPTCRTGGDTDKLIF. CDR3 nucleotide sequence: TGTGCTCTTGGGGAACTACGGCTTCCCACCTGCCGTACTGGGGGAGACACCGATAAACTCATCTTT.

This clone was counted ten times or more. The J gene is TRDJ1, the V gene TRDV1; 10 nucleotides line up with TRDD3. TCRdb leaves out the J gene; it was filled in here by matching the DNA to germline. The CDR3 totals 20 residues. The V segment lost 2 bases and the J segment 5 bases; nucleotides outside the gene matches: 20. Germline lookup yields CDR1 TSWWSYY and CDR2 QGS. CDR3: CALGEIRSYPLLGDKDKLIF. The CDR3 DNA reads TGTGCTCTTGGGGAAATCCGATCTTACCCTCTTCTGGGGGATAAGGATAAACTCATCTTT.

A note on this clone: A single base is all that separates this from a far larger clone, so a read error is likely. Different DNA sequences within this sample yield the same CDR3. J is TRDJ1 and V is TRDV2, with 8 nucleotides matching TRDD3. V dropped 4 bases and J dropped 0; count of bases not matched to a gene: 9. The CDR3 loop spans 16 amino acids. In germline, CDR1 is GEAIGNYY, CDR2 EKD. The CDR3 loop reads CACEPLGGEYTDKLIF. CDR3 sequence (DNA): TGTGCCTGTGAGCCACTGGGGGGGGAGTACACCGATAAACTCATCTTT.

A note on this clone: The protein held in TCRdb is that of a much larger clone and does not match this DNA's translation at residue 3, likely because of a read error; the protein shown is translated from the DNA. CDR3 DNA sequence: TGTGCCTACCGTCCTCTTGTGACAAGGTACACCGATAAACTCATCTTT. Protein product: CAYRPLVTRYTDKLIF. The V and J genes are TRDV3 and TRDJ1; D gene ambiguous. No J gene was available from TCRdb, and it was assigned here by a germline match of the DNA. V dropped 4 bases and J dropped 0 bases, with 21 bases sitting between them. CDR1 TVYSNPD and CDR2 GDNSRS come from the germline V gene (reference sequence). CDR3 size: 16 residues.

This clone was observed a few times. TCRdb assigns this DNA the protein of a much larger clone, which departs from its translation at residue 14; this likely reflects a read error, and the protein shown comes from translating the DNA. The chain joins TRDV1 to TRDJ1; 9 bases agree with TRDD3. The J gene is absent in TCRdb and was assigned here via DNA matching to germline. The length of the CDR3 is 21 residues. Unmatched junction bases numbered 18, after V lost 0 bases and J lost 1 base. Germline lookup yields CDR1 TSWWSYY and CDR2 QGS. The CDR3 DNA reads TGTGCTCTTGGGGAACTGGTAGGACTGGGGGACCTCCGGGCCCTCACCGATAAACTCATCTTT. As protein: CALGELVGLGDLRALTDKLIF.

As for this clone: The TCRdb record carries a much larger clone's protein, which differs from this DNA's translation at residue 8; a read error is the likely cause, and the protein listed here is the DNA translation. The CDR3 DNA sequence: TGTGCTCTTGGGGAACTAAGGACTACTACCTACTGGGGGATACCCCGTAATCTGCTAAATCCGAGGGCCGATAAACTCATCTTT. Protein sequence: CALGELRTTTYWGIPRNLLNPRADKLIF. The chain employs TRDV1 and TRDJ1; 12 bases are shared with TRDD3. The CDR3 is 28 residues long. Unmatched junction bases numbered 38, after V lost 0 bases and J lost 3 bases. The germline V gene has CDR1 TSWWSYY and CDR2 QGS.

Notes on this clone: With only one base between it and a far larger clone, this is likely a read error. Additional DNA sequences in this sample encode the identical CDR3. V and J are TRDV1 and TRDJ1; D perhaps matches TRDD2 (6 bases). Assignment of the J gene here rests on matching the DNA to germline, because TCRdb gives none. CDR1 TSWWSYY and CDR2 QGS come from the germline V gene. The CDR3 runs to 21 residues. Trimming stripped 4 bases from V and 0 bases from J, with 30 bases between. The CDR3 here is CALGVQGWLLLRTSYTDKLIF. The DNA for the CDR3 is TGTGCTCTTGGGGTTCAAGGGTGGCTCCTACTTCGTACCTCGTACACCGATAAACTCATCTTT.

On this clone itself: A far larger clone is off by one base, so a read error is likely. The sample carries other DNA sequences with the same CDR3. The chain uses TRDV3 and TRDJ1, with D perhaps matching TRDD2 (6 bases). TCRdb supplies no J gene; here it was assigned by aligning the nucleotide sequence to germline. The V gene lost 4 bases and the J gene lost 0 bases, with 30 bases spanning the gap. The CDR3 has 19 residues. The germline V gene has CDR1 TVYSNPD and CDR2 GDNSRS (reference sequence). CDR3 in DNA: TGTGCCTCCAGCCTTCCAACCCCGAATCCCGCCGTATACACCGATAAACTCATCTTT. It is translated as CASSLPTPNPAVYTDKLIF. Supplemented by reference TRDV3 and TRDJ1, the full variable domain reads CDKVTQSSPDQTVASGSEVVLLCTYDTVYSNPDLFWYRIRPDYSFQFVFYGDNSRSEGADFTQGRFSVKHILTQKAFHLVISPVRTEDSATYYCASSLPTPNPAVYTDKLIFGKGTRVTVEP.

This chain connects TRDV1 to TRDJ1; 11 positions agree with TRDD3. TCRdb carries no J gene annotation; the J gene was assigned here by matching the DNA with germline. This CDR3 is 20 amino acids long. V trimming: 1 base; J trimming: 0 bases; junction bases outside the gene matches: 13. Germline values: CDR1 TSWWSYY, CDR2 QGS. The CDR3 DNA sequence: TGTGCTCTTGGGGAACCCCCCCCAACTGGGGGATATGGGTACACCGATAAACTCATCTTT. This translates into CALGEPPPTGGYGYTDKLIF.

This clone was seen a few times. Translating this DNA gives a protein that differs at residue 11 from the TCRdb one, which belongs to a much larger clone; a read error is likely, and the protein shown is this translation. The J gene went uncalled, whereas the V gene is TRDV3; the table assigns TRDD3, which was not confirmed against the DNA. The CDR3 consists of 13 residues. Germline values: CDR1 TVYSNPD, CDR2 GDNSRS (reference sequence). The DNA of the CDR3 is TGTGCCTTTGTACTGGGGGTTACCGATAAACCCATCTTT. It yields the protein CAFVLGVTDKPIF.

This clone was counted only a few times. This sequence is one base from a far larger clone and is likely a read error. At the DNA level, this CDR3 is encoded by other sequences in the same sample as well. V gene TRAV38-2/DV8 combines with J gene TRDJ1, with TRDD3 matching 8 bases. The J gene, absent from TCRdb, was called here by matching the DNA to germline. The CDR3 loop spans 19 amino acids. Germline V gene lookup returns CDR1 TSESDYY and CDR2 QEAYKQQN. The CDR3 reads CAYRSQSFLSLWGYLGLIF. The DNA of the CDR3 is TGTGCTTACAGGAGCCAATCATTCCTATCTTTGTGGGGATACCTTGGACTCATCTTT.

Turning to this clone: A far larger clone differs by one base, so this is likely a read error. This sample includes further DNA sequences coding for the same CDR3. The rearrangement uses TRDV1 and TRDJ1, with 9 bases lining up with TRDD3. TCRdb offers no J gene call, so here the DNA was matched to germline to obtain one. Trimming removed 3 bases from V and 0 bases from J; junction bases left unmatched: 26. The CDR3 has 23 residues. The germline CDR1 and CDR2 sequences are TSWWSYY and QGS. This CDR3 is CALGDPLGPTKSTGGLNTDKLIF. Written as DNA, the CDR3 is TGTGCTCTTGGGGATCCGTTGGGTCCCACAAAATCTACTGGGGGACTAAACACCGATAAACTCATCTTT.

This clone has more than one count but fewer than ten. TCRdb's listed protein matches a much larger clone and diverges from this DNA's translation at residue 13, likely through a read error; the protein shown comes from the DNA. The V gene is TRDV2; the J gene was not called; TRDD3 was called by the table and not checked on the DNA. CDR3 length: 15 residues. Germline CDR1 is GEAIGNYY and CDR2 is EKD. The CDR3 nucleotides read TGTGCCTGTGACGCCTGGGGACAGGACACCGATAAACCCATCTTT. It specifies CACDAWGQDTDKPIF.

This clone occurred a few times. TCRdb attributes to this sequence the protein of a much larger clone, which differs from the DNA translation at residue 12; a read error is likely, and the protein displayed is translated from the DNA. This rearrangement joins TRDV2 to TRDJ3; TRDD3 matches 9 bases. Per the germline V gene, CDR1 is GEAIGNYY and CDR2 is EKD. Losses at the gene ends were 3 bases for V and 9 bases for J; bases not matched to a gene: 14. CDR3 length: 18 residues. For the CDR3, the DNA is TGTGCCTGTGACCCCATCTCCCACTGGGGGAGCTCCACCCGACAGATGTTTTTC. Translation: CACDPISHWGSSTRQMFF.

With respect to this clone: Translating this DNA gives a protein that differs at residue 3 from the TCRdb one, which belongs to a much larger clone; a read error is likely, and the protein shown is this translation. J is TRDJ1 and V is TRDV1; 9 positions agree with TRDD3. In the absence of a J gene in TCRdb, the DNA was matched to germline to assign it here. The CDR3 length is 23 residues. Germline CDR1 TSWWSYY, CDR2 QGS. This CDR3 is CAPGELNSNGVSRLGDSGDKLIF. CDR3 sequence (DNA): TGTGCTCCTGGGGAACTTAATAGCAACGGAGTGTCGCGTCTGGGGGATTCGGGCGATAAACTCATCTTT.